These 22 T cell receptor beta chains were all obtained from the same sample, sequenced in a study of blood T cell repertoires in COVID-19 (dated by TCRdb to about 2020). The library came from the immunoSEQ multiplex PCR assay. In its TCRdb copy, this immuneACCESS table keeps in-frame sequences only and misses some clones. Where compared with another copy, unresolved V genes explain less than half of these, and the others have no known cause. The sample table holds 45,000 to 70,000 clones, of which about nine tenths were seen once. The leading ten clones occupy 13% to 15% of the sample. Specimen: peripheral blood. Source of these receptors: a woman in her fifties or sixties with active COVID-19.

V gene TRBV19 combines with J gene TRBJ1-1; TRBD1 might be the D (6 bases). CDR1 is LNHDA, CDR2 SQIVND, per germline (reference sequence). Trimming left V 8 bases short and J 0 bases short, with 16 bases between. The CDR3 has 15 amino acids. CDR3 loop: CASHRGARVNTEAFF. The CDR3, as DNA: TGTGCCAGTCATCGGGGGGCGAGGGTGAACACTGAAGCTTTCTTT.

The chain links TRBV15 to TRBJ2-5; 12 bases are shared with TRBD2. V shed 4 bases, J shed 1 base, and the junction held 7 bases outside the gene matches. The CDR3 is 17 residues long. Germline CDR1 LNHNV, CDR2 YYDKDF (reference sequence). This CDR3 reads CATSIGSSGGAQETQYF. CDR3 sequence (DNA): TGTGCCACCAGCATCGGTTCTAGCGGGGGGGCCCAAGAGACCCAGTACTTC.

The rearrangement joins TRBV13 to TRBJ2-7; 8 bases map to TRBD1. The CDR3 extends over 15 amino acids. V dropped 1 base and J dropped 4; count of bases not matched to a gene: 6. Looked up from germline, CDR1 is PRHDT and CDR2 is FYEKMQ (reference sequence). CDR3 in DNA: TGTGCCAGCAGCTTAGTGGGGACAGGCTCGTACGAGCAGTACTTC. Its translation is CASSLVGTGSYEQYF.

V and J are TRBV15 and TRBJ1-6; 9 bases agree with TRBD1. This CDR3 region has 17 residues. Germline assignment: CDR1 LNHNV and CDR2 YYDKDF (reference sequence). V trimming: 0 bases; J trimming: 13 bases; junction bases outside the gene matches: 13. The CDR3 coding sequence is TGTGCCACCAGCAGAGATAGGTCCGGGACAGGGCTCTCCCCCCTCCACTTT. This encodes CATSRDRSGTGLSPLHF.

The chain recombines TRBV4-1 with TRBJ1-5, with D possibly being TRBD1 (5 bases). Trimming pared 0 bases from V and 7 bases from J, leaving 16 bases between. Per the germline V gene, CDR1 is MGHRA and CDR2 is YSYEKL. The CDR3 contains 16 residues. The CDR3 region has the DNA TGCGCCAGCAGCCAAGATGTTTCGGGGGTTTTGCAGCCCCAGCATTTT. This sequence encodes CASSQDVSGVLQPQHF.

This CDR3 reads CASSITPAGTIYF. CDR3 DNA sequence: TGTGCCAGTAGTATAACCCCCGCAGGCACCATATATTTT. The chain joins TRBV19 to TRBJ1-3; D unclear. Germline V gene lookup returns CDR1 LNHDA and CDR2 SQIVND (reference sequence). The V end was cut by 2 bases, the J end by 9 bases, with 11 bases between. The CDR3 has 13 residues.

The genes are TRBV9 and TRBJ1-1, with TRBD1 matching over 9 bases. The CDR3 is 17 amino acids. Germline CDR1 and CDR2: SGDLS and YYNGEE. V shed 3 bases and J 1 base; nucleotides not matched to a gene: 10. CDR3 sequence (DNA): TGTGCCAGCAGCGCGAGACAGGGGGTATCGAGGAACACTGAAGCTTTCTTT. Residues: CASSARQGVSRNTEAFF.

This chain connects TRBV2 to TRBJ1-6, with 8 bases aligning to TRBD1. With V trimmed by 7 bases and J by 10 bases, 3 bases remained unmatched. The germline CDR1 and CDR2 sequences are SNHLY and FYNNEI. The CDR3 sequence is 12 residues long. For the CDR3, the DNA is TGTGCCAGCACGGGACAGGTCTCACCCCTCCACTTT. Translated: CASTGQVSPLHF.

The rearrangement uses TRBV9 and TRBJ2-5; 12 bases line up with TRBD2. Germline V gives CDR1 SGDLS, CDR2 YYNGEE. This CDR3 region has 15 residues. J was trimmed by 4 bases and V by 2 bases; bases with no gene match: 3. The CDR3 DNA reads TGTGCCAGCAGCGTGCTAGCGGGGGGGCGAGAGACCCAGTACTTC. This encodes CASSVLAGGRETQYF.

The J gene is TRBJ2-3, the V gene TRBV7-2; D gene ambiguous. Germline-derived CDR1 and CDR2 are SGHTA and FQGNSA. The CDR3 consists of 12 residues. Trimming took 7 bases from V and 2 from J, leaving 7 bases between them. The CDR3 sequence: CASTVFTDTQYF. CDR3 DNA: TGTGCCAGCACCGTTTTCACAGATACGCAGTATTTT.

The chain links TRBV7-6 to TRBJ2-5; D is possibly TRBD1 (5 bases). V lost 3 bases and J 5 bases, leaving 13 bases between the germline ends. Germline V gene lookup returns CDR1 SGHVS and CDR2 FNYEAQ. The length of the CDR3 is 14 residues. CDR3 residues: CASSFGAVAETQYF. The CDR3 DNA reads as TGTGCCAGCAGCTTTGGGGCGGTGGCGGAGACCCAGTACTTC.

V and J are TRBV9 and TRBJ2-1; 10 bases fit TRBD2. This CDR3 has 15 residues. Germline CDR1 SGDLS, CDR2 YYNGEE. V shed 4 bases and J 6 bases; nucleotides not matched to a gene: 7. DNA for the CDR3: TGTGCCAGCAGCCCTCTAGCGGGGGCCCGCAATGAGCAGTTCTTC. Its translation is CASSPLAGARNEQFF. The full variable domain, in which reference TRBV9 and TRBJ2-1 provide the parts outside the CDR3, is DSGVTQTPKHLITATGQRVTLRCSPRSGDLSVYWYQQSLDQGLQFLIQYYNGEERAKGNILERFSAQQFPDLHSELNLSSLELGDSALYFCASSPLAGARNEQFFGPGTRLTVL.

This sequence joins TRBV3-1 (or the pseudogene TRBV3-2) and TRBJ2-3; 7 nucleotides align to TRBD1. The CDR3 loop spans 16 amino acids. V was pared by 0 bases and J by 2 bases, with 5 bases of the junction left unmatched. Germline values: CDR1 LGHDT, CDR2 YNNKEL (reference sequence). CDR3 region: CASSQDTGTATDTQYF. CDR3 DNA: TGTGCCAGCAGCCAAGATACCGGGACAGCCACAGATACGCAGTATTTT.

The chain joins TRBV9 to TRBJ1-6; D gene uncertain. Trimming removed 0 bases from V and 0 bases from J, with 10 bases in between. Germline lookup yields CDR1 SGDLS and CDR2 YYNGEE. This CDR3 comprises 17 residues. The CDR3 protein is CASSVDSGRSYNSPLHF. CDR3 nucleotide sequence: TGTGCCAGCAGCGTAGACAGCGGCCGCTCCTATAATTCACCCCTCCACTTT.

The rearrangement links TRBV7-2 to TRBJ2-7, with 9 bases aligning to TRBD2. Per germline, CDR1 SGHTA and CDR2 FQGNSA. This CDR3 is 14 amino acids long. V lost 3 bases, J lost 3 bases, and 3 bases stayed unmatched. This chain's CDR3 is CASSFLAGFYEQYF. The DNA of the CDR3 is TGTGCCAGCAGCTTTCTAGCGGGGTTCTACGAGCAGTACTTC. Based on the CDR3 plus reference TRBV7-2 and TRBJ2-7, the full variable domain is GAGVSQSPSNKVTEKGKDVELRCDPISGHTALYWYRQSLGQGLEFLIYFQGNSAPDKSGLPSDRFSAERTGGSVSTLTIQRTQQEDSAVYLCASSFLAGFYEQYFGPGTRLTVT.

This CDR3 reads CASSEGHTYEQYF. Written as DNA, the CDR3 is TGTGCCAGCAGTGAAGGGCATACCTACGAGCAGTACTTC. The chain has TRBV2 and TRBJ2-7; D uncertain. CDR3 size: 13 residues. The germline CDR1 and CDR2 sequences are SNHLY and FYNNEI. V lost 1 base, J lost 2 bases, and 6 bases lay in between.

The chain employs TRBV29-1 and TRBJ1-1; tentatively, D is TRBD1 (5 bases). Germline values: CDR1 SQVTM, CDR2 ANQGSEA. The CDR3 length is 12 residues. The CDR3 sequence is CSGAMADTEAFF. The CDR3 coding sequence is TGCAGTGGGGCGATGGCCGACACTGAAGCTTTCTTT.

The rearrangement uses TRBV5-5 and TRBJ2-4, with a tentative D call TRBD2 (6 bases). Looked up from germline, CDR1 is SGHKS and CDR2 is YYEKEE (reference sequence). Between the trimmed V and J ends, which lost 1 base and 0 bases, there was a span of 14 bases. The CDR3 loop spans 17 amino acids. The CDR3 protein is CASSLRMGGLAKNIQYF. The DNA for the CDR3 is TGTGCCAGCAGCTTGCGGATGGGGGGACTAGCCAAAAACATTCAGTACTTC.

The chain is built from TRBV7-5 and TRBJ2-7; the DNA was not used to check the table's D call, TRBD2. TRBV7-5 is a pseudogene. The CDR3 has 16 amino acids. CDR3 protein: CVRSLISGGASYEQYF. The CDR3 coding sequence is TGTGTCAGAAGCTTGATAAGCGGGGGGGCCTCCTACGAGCAGTACTTC.

This chain uses TRBV5-1 with TRBJ2-1; TRBD2 matches 10 bases. V was pared by 4 bases and J by 3 bases, with 4 bases of the junction left unmatched. This CDR3 is built from 15 residues. Germline CDR1 and CDR2: SGHRS and YFSETQ. The CDR3 region is CASSPIAGGYNEQFF. CDR3 DNA sequence: TGCGCCAGCAGCCCTATAGCGGGGGGCTACAATGAGCAGTTCTTC.

The V gene is TRBV19, the J gene TRBJ2-5; 14 bases fit TRBD2. Germline V lookup: CDR1 LNHDA, CDR2 SQIVND (reference sequence). The ends lost 6 bases at V and 4 bases at J; junction bases unmatched: 10. CDR3 length: 17 residues. The CDR3 spells CASSPYRGTSGRETQYF. In DNA form, the CDR3 reads TGTGCCAGTAGCCCATACAGGGGGACTAGCGGGAGAGAGACCCAGTACTTC.

The chain couples TRBV7-6 to TRBJ2-3; TRBD2 matches 8 bases. Germline CDR1 is SGHVS and CDR2 is FNYEAQ. The CDR3 runs 17 residues. The V gene end was trimmed by 1 base and the J gene end by 7 bases; junction bases not matched to a gene: 13. This CDR3 is CASSLGGASGGGNTQYF. CDR3 DNA sequence: TGTGCCAGCAGCTTAGGTGGCGCAAGCGGGGGTGGTAATACGCAGTATTTT.